The 13 T cell receptor beta chains below come from one sample, sequenced in a study of T cells after yellow fever vaccination. TCRdb passed the 5' RACE reads through MiXCR, listing each CDR3 protein once. The table lists about 350,000 distinct CDR3 sequences, 7% to 9% of them singletons. The sequencing used PBMCs, collected about 49 days after the first yellow fever vaccination. The receptors stem from a man younger than 30 who received the YFV17D yellow fever vaccine.

The chain joins TRBV19 to TRBJ2-3; 8 nucleotides line up with TRBD2. The ends lost 0 bases at V and 1 base at J; junction bases unmatched: 0. This CDR3 contains 15 residues. Germline assignment: CDR1 LNHDA and CDR2 SQIVND (reference sequence). CDR3 coding DNA: TGTGCCAGTAGTATAGAACTAGCGGGCACAGATACGCAGTATTTT. Residues: CASSIELAGTDTQYF.

This clonotype was counted many times. CDR3 residues: CSVEVWSEFSYEQYF. CDR3 DNA sequence: TGCAGCGTTGAAGTGTGGTCAGAGTTTAGCTACGAGCAGTACTTC. The chain combines TRBV29-1 with TRBJ2-7; no firm D call. The CDR3 contains 15 residues. Looked up from germline, CDR1 is SQVTM and CDR2 is ANQGSEA. V was trimmed by 1 base and J by 3 bases, leaving 16 bases between them.

At least ten counts were recorded for this clonotype. The rearrangement uses TRBV10-3 and TRBJ2-7; D gene ambiguous. Germline CDR1 and CDR2: ENHRY and SYGVKD. The CDR3 has 12 amino acids. Trimming took off 9 bases at V and 2 bases at J, with 11 bases between the two ends. The CDR3 DNA reads TGTGCCATTGGGCCGGCACCCTACGAGCAGTACTTC. Translation: CAIGPAPYEQYF.

This clonotype has ten or more counts. This rearrangement joins TRBV7-9 to TRBJ1-3; D is uncertain. Trimming shortened V by 1 base and J by 1 base, and 5 bases separated the two germline ends. The CDR3 spans 14 residues. Looked up from germline, CDR1 is SEHNR and CDR2 is FQNEAQ (reference sequence). CDR3: CASSLGRSGNTIYF. The CDR3 DNA is TGTGCCAGCAGCTTAGGAAGATCTGGAAACACCATATATTTT.

J is TRBJ2-5 and V is TRBV6-1; TRBD2 matches at 9 bases. The CDR3 covers 16 residues. The trim removed 6 bases at V and 5 bases at J, leaving 13 bases unmatched. CDR1 is MNHNS and CDR2 is SASEGT in the germline V gene. For the CDR3, the DNA is TGTGCCAGCAGCCCAGCGGGGGGATGGGGGGGGGAGACCCAGTACTTC. It specifies CASSPAGGWGGETQYF.

The V gene is TRBV6-2 or TRBV6-3, the J gene TRBJ2-4; possibly TRBD2 for D (6 bases). Germline V CDR1 and CDR2: MNHEY, SVGEGT. The CDR3 loop spans 15 amino acids. V was cut by 4 bases and J by 12 bases, with 22 bases left in between. The CDR3 sequence is CASSSLRRGVLPQYF. CDR3 in DNA: TGTGCCAGCAGTTCCTTGAGGAGGGGAGTCCTCCCTCAGTACTTC.

The chain is built from TRBV12-3 or TRBV12-4 and TRBJ1-2, with D perhaps TRBD1 (6 bases). Trimming shortened V by 3 bases and J by 4 bases, and 15 bases separated the two germline ends. This CDR3 contains 15 residues. The CDR3 nucleotides read TGTGCCAGCAGTTTGCGCGGGGGGCTCGGCTATGGCTACACCTTC. As protein: CASSLRGGLGYGYTF.

This clonotype came up many times. The J gene is TRBJ2-1, the V gene TRBV12-3 or TRBV12-4; tentative D call: TRBD2 (7 bases). CDR3 length: 15 residues. Trimming removed 7 bases at V and 3 bases at J, with 16 bases between. Here the CDR3 reads CASTWGLAVYNEQFF. In DNA form, the CDR3 reads TGTGCCAGCACCTGGGGGCTAGCGGTCTACAATGAGCAGTTCTTC.

J is TRBJ1-5 and V is TRBV7-9, with D hard to call. This CDR3 has 14 amino acids. The V end lost 4 bases, the J end lost 2 bases, and 9 bases lay between the germline ends. Germline CDR1 SEHNR, CDR2 FQNEAQ (reference sequence). The chain's CDR3 is CASSSSTGNQPQHF. CDR3 sequence (DNA): TGTGCCAGCAGCTCCTCGACGGGCAATCAGCCCCAGCATTTT.

This clonotype was counted a few times. The rearrangement uses TRBV6-5 and TRBJ2-3, with 13 bases that match TRBD2. After removal of 4 bases from V and 6 bases from J, the junction contained 4 bases not matched to a gene. The CDR3 loop spans 15 amino acids. Germline values: CDR1 MNHEY, CDR2 SVGAGI. CDR3 protein: CASSSGLAGEDTQYF. The CDR3 DNA reads as TGTGCCAGCAGTTCTGGACTAGCGGGGGAGGATACGCAGTATTTT.

CDR3 region: CASSSTGTTEAFF. In DNA, the CDR3 is TGTGCCAGCAGTTCCACAGGGACCACTGAAGCTTTCTTT. This chain connects TRBV12-3 or TRBV12-4 to TRBJ1-1; a weak D match, TRBD1 (6 bases). Trimming took 4 bases from V and 4 from J, leaving 10 bases between them. This CDR3 contains 13 residues.

The V gene is TRBV6-2 or TRBV6-3, the J gene TRBJ1-1, with TRBD1 as a possible D gene (5 bases). In germline, CDR1 is MNHEY, CDR2 SVGEGT. V gave up 8 bases and J gave up 5 bases, with 12 bases separating them. There are 12 residues in the CDR3. CDR3 sequence: CASESWGTEAFF. The CDR3 DNA reads TGTGCCAGCGAATCATGGGGGACTGAAGCTTTCTTT.

Only a few counts were recorded for this clonotype. The CDR3 is CASSYTGGKAFF. CDR3 DNA sequence: TGTGCCAGCAGTTACACTGGAGGGAAAGCTTTCTTT. This chain links TRBV6-2 or TRBV6-3 with TRBJ1-1, with D unclear. Germline loops: CDR1 MNHEY, CDR2 SVGEGT. CDR3 length: 12 amino acids. Trimming removed 2 bases from V and 9 bases from J, with 10 bases in between.